A single sample gave rise to the 3 T cell receptor beta chains below, sequenced in a study of T cells expressing NK-cell markers. TCRdb reprocessed the 5' RACE reads, with one entry per CDR3 protein and no DNA. In all, the sample yields some 600,000 distinct CDR3 sequences. Sequences were obtained from blood T cells: a sorted CD56 or NKG2C T cell subset, CD4+ or CD8+ T cells, or bulk PBMC T cells (not recorded which). Every receptor here comes from a man aged 18 to 29 in good health.

This rearrangement joins TRBV13 to TRBJ2-6. The CDR3 totals 16 residues. Germline V gene lookup returns CDR1 PRHDT and CDR2 FYEKMQ (reference sequence). CDR3 sequence: CASSFNRDSGANVLTF.

The J gene is TRBJ2-3, the V gene TRBV24-1; TCRdb returns TRBD1, unconfirmable since there is no DNA. Looked up from germline, CDR1 is KGHDR and CDR2 is SFDVKD. The length of the CDR3 is 15 residues. CDR3 sequence reads: CATSEPRGGPDTQYF.

The V and J genes are TRBV24-1 and TRBJ2-2; the D call from TCRdb, TRBD1, cannot be confirmed without DNA. This CDR3 comprises 16 residues. Germline V gene lookup returns CDR1 KGHDR and CDR2 SFDVKD. The CDR3 spells CATSDPDRGNTGELFF.